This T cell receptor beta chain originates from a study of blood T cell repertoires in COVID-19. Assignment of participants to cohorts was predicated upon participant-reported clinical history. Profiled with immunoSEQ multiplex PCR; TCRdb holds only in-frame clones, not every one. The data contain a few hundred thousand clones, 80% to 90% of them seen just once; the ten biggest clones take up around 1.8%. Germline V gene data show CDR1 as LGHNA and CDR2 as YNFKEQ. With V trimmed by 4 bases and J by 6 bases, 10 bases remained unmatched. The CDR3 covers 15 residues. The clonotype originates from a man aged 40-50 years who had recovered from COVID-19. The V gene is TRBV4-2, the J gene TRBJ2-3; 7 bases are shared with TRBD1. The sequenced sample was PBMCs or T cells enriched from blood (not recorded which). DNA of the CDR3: TGTGCCAGCAGCCTCCGGGACAGAGCCCCCGATACGCAGTATTTT. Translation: CASSLRDRAPDTQYF.